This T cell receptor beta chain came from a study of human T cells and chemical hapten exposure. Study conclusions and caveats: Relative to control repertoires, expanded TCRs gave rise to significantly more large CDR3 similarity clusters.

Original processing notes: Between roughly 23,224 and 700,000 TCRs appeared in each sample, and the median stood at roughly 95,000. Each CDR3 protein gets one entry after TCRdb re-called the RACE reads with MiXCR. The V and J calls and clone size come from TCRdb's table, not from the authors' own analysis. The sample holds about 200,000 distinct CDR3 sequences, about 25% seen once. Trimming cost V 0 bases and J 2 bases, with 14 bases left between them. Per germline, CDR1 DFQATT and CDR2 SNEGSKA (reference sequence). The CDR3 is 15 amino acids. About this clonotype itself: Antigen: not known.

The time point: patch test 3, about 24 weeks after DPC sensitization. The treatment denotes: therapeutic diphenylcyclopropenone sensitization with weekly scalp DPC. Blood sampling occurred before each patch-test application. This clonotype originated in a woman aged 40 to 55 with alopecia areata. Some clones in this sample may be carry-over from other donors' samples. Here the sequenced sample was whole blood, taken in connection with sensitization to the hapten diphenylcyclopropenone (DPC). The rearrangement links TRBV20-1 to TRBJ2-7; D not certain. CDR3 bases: TGCAGTGCTAGAGATGAGACCGAGAACCCCTACGAGCAGTACTTC. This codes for CSARDETENPYEQYF.